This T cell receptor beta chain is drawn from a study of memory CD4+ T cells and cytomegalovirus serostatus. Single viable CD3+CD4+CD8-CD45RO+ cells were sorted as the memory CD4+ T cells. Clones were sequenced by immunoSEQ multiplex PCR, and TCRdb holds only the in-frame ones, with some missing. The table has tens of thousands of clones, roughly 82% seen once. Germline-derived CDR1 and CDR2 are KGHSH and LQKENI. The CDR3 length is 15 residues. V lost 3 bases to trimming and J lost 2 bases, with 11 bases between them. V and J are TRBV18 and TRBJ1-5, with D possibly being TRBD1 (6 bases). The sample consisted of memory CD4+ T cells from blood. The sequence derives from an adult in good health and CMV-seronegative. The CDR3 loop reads CASSPDSRRNQPQHF. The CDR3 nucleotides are TGTGCCAGCTCACCGGACAGCCGGCGCAATCAGCCCCAGCATTTT. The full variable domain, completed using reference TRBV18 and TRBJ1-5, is NAGVMQNPRHLVRRRGQEARLRCSPMKGHSHVYWYRQLPEEGLKFMVYLQKENIIDESGMPKERFSAEFPKEGPSILRIQQVVRGDSAAYFCASSPDSRRNQPQHFGDGTRLSIL.